Below are 17 T cell receptor beta chains sequenced from a single sample in a study of shared clonotypes between healthy human individuals. Assay: immunoSEQ multiplex PCR; the TCRdb copy retains only in-frame clones and omits some. The profile shows about 79,000 clones, 62% of them singletons. Sequencing was performed on memory CD8+ T cells sorted from blood. Subset in this sample: CD45RO+ cells pooled with CCR7-negative TemRA cells. The receptors shown here come from a man aged 25-45 years in good health.

This chain links TRBV10-1 with TRBJ2-1; 9 bases agree with TRBD2. V lost 0 bases to trimming and J lost 3 bases; unmatched junction nucleotides: 3. There are 16 residues in the CDR3. Germline assignment: CDR1 WNHNN and CDR2 SYGVQD (reference sequence). The CDR3 here is CASSESSSGIYNEQFF. CDR3 DNA sequence: TGCGCCAGCAGTGAGTCATCTAGCGGGATCTACAATGAGCAGTTCTTC.

This clone was seen only a few times. The rearrangement links TRBV4-3 to TRBJ2-1; 8 nucleotides line up with TRBD1. The V and J ends lost 4 bases and 4 bases, in that order; junction bases with no gene match: 6. Germline V lookup: CDR1 LGHNA, CDR2 YSLEER. There are 15 residues in the CDR3. The CDR3 DNA follows: TGCGCCAGCAGCCTAGGGACAGGTAATTACAATGAGCAGTTCTTC. Translating gives CASSLGTGNYNEQFF.

About this clone: This likely reflects a read error, since a far larger clone is one base away. The rearrangement links TRBV6-5 to TRBJ2-3, with 10 nucleotides matching TRBD2. The CDR3 contains 14 residues. Germline CDR1 is MNHEY and CDR2 is SVGAGI. Unmatched junction bases numbered 1, after V lost 5 bases and J lost 2 bases. The CDR3, as DNA: TGTGCCAGCAGTAGCGGGAGGGCCACAGATACGCAGTATTTT. This gives the protein CASSSGRATDTQYF.

This chain uses TRBV18 with TRBJ2-7; D possibly corresponds to TRBD2 (6 bases). Germline V gives CDR1 KGHSH, CDR2 LQKENI. Trimming removed 4 bases at V and 5 bases at J, with 15 bases between. The CDR3 is 14 residues long. CDR3 residues: CASSLADRPDEQYF. DNA for the CDR3: TGTGCCAGCTCACTAGCGGACCGTCCCGACGAGCAGTACTTC.

V gene TRBV5-8 combines with J gene TRBJ2-4; D is possibly TRBD1 (7 bases). Germline CDR1 SGHTS, CDR2 YDEGEE. V dropped 1 base and J dropped 3 bases, with 11 bases sitting between them. The CDR3 covers 15 residues. In DNA form, the CDR3 reads TGTGCCAGCAGCTTGCGGCAGGGGGGCAAAAACATTCAGTACTTC. Its translation is CASSLRQGGKNIQYF.

The CDR3, as DNA: TGTGCCAGCAGCCCGGGGACAGGGAGTCGTAACACCGGGGAGCTGTTTTTT. This translates into CASSPGTGSRNTGELFF. The chain uses TRBV5-6 and TRBJ2-2, with 9 nucleotides matching TRBD1. There are 17 residues in the CDR3. Trimming cost V 4 bases and J 2 bases; bases outside gene matches: 9. Germline CDR1 reads SGHDT; CDR2 reads YYEEEE.

The chain couples TRBV6-4 to TRBJ1-1; D is possibly TRBD1 (6 bases). V was pared by 6 bases and J by 1 base, with 12 bases between. The CDR3 sequence is 14 residues long. Germline V gene lookup returns CDR1 MRHNA and CDR2 SNTAGT. The CDR3 spells CASRRQETNTEAFF. The CDR3 DNA sequence: TGTGCCAGCAGACGACAGGAGACGAACACTGAAGCTTTCTTT.

The chain recombines TRBV7-9 with TRBJ2-3; maybe TRBD2 (5 bases). The CDR3 runs to 15 residues. From germline, CDR1 is SEHNR and CDR2 FQNEAQ (reference sequence). Deletions cut 8 bases from V and 6 bases from J, with 21 bases between. CDR3 coding DNA: TGTGCCAGCTCTCCGCCCGGGTCCCCGGGGGATACGCAGTATTTT. Translated, it gives CASSPPGSPGDTQYF.

The chain joins TRBV9 to TRBJ2-2; TRBD2 aligns across 8 bases. Losses at the gene ends were 3 bases for V and 4 bases for J; bases not matched to a gene: 14. CDR1 and CDR2 from the germline V gene are SGDLS and YYNGEE. The CDR3 runs to 18 residues. CDR3 sequence (DNA): TGTGCCAGCAGCGCCGCGGGGGGACCTCGGTCCACCACCGGGGAGCTGTTTTTT. Translating it yields CASSAAGGPRSTTGELFF.

V is TRBV11-2 and J is TRBJ2-7; D is perhaps TRBD2 (5 bases). This CDR3 contains 14 residues. V shed 5 bases and J shed 7 bases, with 18 bases lying between them. Germline V gives CDR1 SGHAT, CDR2 FQNNGV. CDR3 protein: CASSLWEWGEEQYF. The CDR3 DNA reads as TGTGCCAGCAGCCTATGGGAGTGGGGTGAGGAGCAGTACTTC.

This sequence joins TRBV5-1 and TRBJ2-1, with 8 bases matching TRBD2. V shed 0 bases, J shed 6 bases, and the junction held 11 bases outside the gene matches. The CDR3 has 17 amino acids. The germline V gene has CDR1 SGHRS and CDR2 YFSETQ. CDR3 loop: CASSLEWAGGVANEQFF. As DNA, the CDR3 is TGCGCCAGCAGCTTGGAATGGGCGGGAGGCGTCGCCAATGAGCAGTTCTTC. Full variable domain (rest looked up from reference TRBV5-1 and TRBJ2-1): KAGVTQTPRYLIKTRGQQVTLSCSPISGHRSVSWYQQTPGQGLQFLFEYFSETQRNKGNFPGRFSGRQFSNSRSEMNVSTLELGDSALYLCASSLEWAGGVANEQFFGPGTRLTVL.

As concerns this clone: A much larger clone lies a single base off, so this may be a read error. Other DNA variants within this sample encode the same CDR3. The chain joins TRBV6-1 to TRBJ2-2; 11 bases fit TRBD1. After removal of 6 bases from V and 6 bases from J, the junction contained 6 bases not matched to a gene. Germline V gives CDR1 MNHNS, CDR2 SASEGT. CDR3 size: 15 residues. The CDR3 spells CASSRDRGGAGELFF. The CDR3 bases are TGTGCCAGCAGCCGGGACAGGGGGGGGGCCGGGGAGCTGTTTTTT.

J is TRBJ2-1 and V is TRBV6-6; unclear D gene. Germline V gene sequence: CDR1 MNHNY, CDR2 SVGAGI (reference sequence). V shed 0 bases and J shed 0 bases, with 9 bases lying between them. The CDR3 extends over 16 amino acids. The CDR3 loop is CASSYSAGSSYNEQFF. The CDR3 nucleotides are TGTGCCAGCAGTTACTCGGCAGGAAGCTCCTACAATGAGCAGTTCTTC.

In this sample, this clone turned up once. The chain uses TRBV7-2 and TRBJ2-7; D ambiguous. V lost 1 base and J lost 8, with 9 bases in between. Germline values: CDR1 SGHTA, CDR2 FQGNSA. CDR3 length equals 12 residues. The CDR3: CASSLGPVKQYF. The CDR3 nucleotides are TGTGCCAGCAGCTTAGGTCCAGTTAAGCAGTACTTC.

The chain is built from TRBV8-2 and TRBJ2-6; the D call of TRBD1 is as the table states it, not checked on the DNA. TRBV8-2 is labeled a pseudogene. The CDR3 sequence is 16 residues long. CDR3 region: CGTEKITQSRANVLTF. The CDR3, as DNA: TGTGGCACAGAAAAGATAACACAAAGTCGGGCCAACGTCCTGACTTTC.

The rearrangement uses TRBV7-9 and TRBJ1-4; D gene unclear. Germline V gene lookup returns CDR1 SEHNR and CDR2 FQNEAQ (reference sequence). The CDR3 sequence is 14 residues long. V dropped 4 bases and J dropped 8 bases, with 14 bases sitting between them. The chain's CDR3 is CASSSARTSEKLFF. The CDR3 DNA reads as TGTGCCAGCAGCTCGGCCCGGACCTCAGAAAAACTGTTTTTT.

This clone came up a few times. V and J are TRBV7-2 and TRBJ2-1; a weak D match, TRBD1 (6 bases). Germline assignment: CDR1 SGHTA and CDR2 FQGNSA. The CDR3 has 16 residues. The ends were cut back, 0 bases at V and 4 bases at J, with 13 bases in the middle. The CDR3 nucleotides are TGTGCCAGCAGCTTAGCGCCAGGGGCAGGGTACAATGAGCAGTTCTTC. Its translation is CASSLAPGAGYNEQFF.